The rows below give T cell receptor beta chains drawn from one sample of a study of cytomegalovirus exposure and HLA in healthy donors. Assay: immunoSEQ multiplex PCR; the TCRdb copy retains only in-frame clones and omits some. The repertoire has around 200,000 clones, 70% to 85% of them found once; the top ten carry roughly 0.58%. The sample taken for sequencing was PBMCs. Receptor source: a woman aged 40 to 50 in good health and CMV-seronegative. The CDR3 runs from the conserved cysteine through the conserved F or W. The D gene is left open where the match is weak. Some rows have no size entry. The others give once, few or many, or a class for an expanded clone.

d_call,clone_size,v_call,j_call,cdr3_aa,cdr3_nt
.,.,TRBV5-3,TRBJ1-2,CARSLERYFGYTF,TGTGCCAGAAGCTTGGAACGGTACTTTGGCTACACCTTC
.,.,TRBV4-3,TRBJ1-4,CASSHEIGTNEKLFF,TGCGCCAGCAGCCATGAAATCGGGACTAATGAAAAACTGTTTTTT
.,.,TRBV30,TRBJ1-1,CARTRGVNTEAFF,TGTGCCCGCACACGCGGGGTGAACACTGAAGCTTTCTTT
.,.,TRBV5-6,TRBJ1-1,CASSLVRVVGEETEAFF,TGTGCCAGCAGCTTGGTGCGGGTTGTAGGGGAGGAGACTGAAGCTTTCTTT
TRBD2,.,TRBV27,TRBJ2-3,CASSFSAGERTDTQYF,TGTGCCAGCAGTTTCTCAGCGGGGGAGCGCACAGATACGCAGTATTTT
.,.,TRBV7-6,TRBJ2-7,CASSWGLIHYEQYF,TGTGCCAGCAGCTGGGGACTTATCCACTACGAGCAGTACTTC
.,.,TRBV28,TRBJ1-6,CASSSTAIYGSHF,TGTGCCAGCAGTTCGACAGCTATTTACGGATCCCACTTT
.,.,TRBV6-5,TRBJ2-7,CASSYSNRAYEQYF,TGTGCCAGCAGTTACTCGAACAGAGCCTACGAGCAGTACTTC
.,.,TRBV5-4,TRBJ2-3,CASSPGQGSTDTQYF,TGTGCCAGCAGCCCTGGGCAGGGAAGCACAGATACGCAGTATTTT
TRBD2,once,TRBV29-1,TRBJ2-1,CSVEDQRGGLNEQFF,TGCAGCGTTGAAGATCAGCGGGGGGGGCTCAATGAGCAGTTCTTC
TRBD2,.,TRBV5-5,TRBJ2-1,CASSFGIAGPEQFF,TGTGCCAGCAGCTTCGGGATAGCGGGGCCTGAGCAGTTCTTC
TRBD2,.,TRBV7-9,TRBJ2-1,CATPRSGGDEQFF,TGTGCCACCCCTAGAAGCGGGGGCGATGAGCAGTTCTTC
.,.,TRBV30,TRBJ1-1,CAWSVLGRGTEAFF,TGTGCCTGGAGTGTTCTGGGGCGGGGCACTGAAGCTTTCTTT
.,once,TRBV6-5,TRBJ2-1,CASRLTGPNNEQFF,TGTGCCAGCAGGCTCACAGGGCCCAACAATGAGCAGTTCTTC
.,.,TRBV4-3,TRBJ2-7,CASSQVGGIGEQYF,TGCGCCAGCAGCCAAGTGGGGGGAATTGGGGAGCAGTACTTC
TRBD1,.,TRBV6-5,TRBJ1-2,CASSPGDRAEGYTF,TGTGCCAGCAGCCCAGGGGACAGGGCAGAGGGCTACACCTTC
.,.,TRBV13,TRBJ1-3,CASSFKTASGNTIYF,TGTGCCAGCAGTTTTAAGACAGCCTCTGGAAACACCATATATTTT
.,few,TRBV6-5,TRBJ1-4,CASSYSISALREKLFF,TGTGCCAGCAGTTACTCGATCTCGGCTCTCAGGGAAAAACTGTTTTTT
TRBD1,once,TRBV28,TRBJ1-5,CASTCRGTVSNQPQHF,TGTGCCAGCACCTGCCGCGGGACAGTTAGCAATCAGCCCCAGCATTTT
.,.,TRBV5-6,TRBJ1-6,CASSFVQGNSPLHF,TGTGCCAGCAGCTTCGTTCAGGGTAATTCACCCCTCCACTTT
TRBD1,.,TRBV11-1,TRBJ1-6,CASSIDRGENSPLHF,TGTGCCAGCAGCATCGACAGGGGTGAAAATTCACCCCTCCACTTT
.,.,TRBV25-1,TRBJ1-6,CASSSPGQGKSPLHF,TGTGCCAGCAGTTCCCCGGGCCAGGGGAAATCACCCCTCCACTTT
.,.,TRBV19,TRBJ2-1,CASTLRGVRDRQLNEQFF,TGTGCCAGTACCCTGAGGGGGGTCCGGGACAGACAATTAAATGAGCAGTTCTTC
.,.,TRBV19,TRBJ2-4,CASSIVRSLAKNIQYF,TGTGCCAGTAGTATAGTGAGAAGTCTAGCCAAAAACATTCAGTACTTC
.,.,TRBV13,TRBJ1-2,CASSLPGLIGYTF,TGTGCCAGCAGCTTACCCGGACTTATTGGCTACACCTTC
TRBD1,.,TRBV7-8,TRBJ2-3,CASRPGGGTTDTQYF,TGTGCCAGCAGACCAGGGGGCGGTACCACAGATACGCAGTATTTT
.,.,TRBV7-6,TRBJ1-3,CASSLGVDRTGNTIYF,TGTGCCAGCAGCTTAGGGGTCGACAGGACTGGAAACACCATATATTTT
TRBD1,.,TRBV2,TRBJ2-2,CASSGTGRTGELFF,TGTGCCAGCAGCGGGACAGGGCGGACCGGGGAGCTGTTTTTT
.,.,TRBV2,TRBJ2-7,CASRTEVYEQYF,TGTGCCAGTAGGACAGAAGTCTACGAGCAGTACTTC
.,.,TRBV11-2,TRBJ1-1,CASSRYSPAFF,TGTGCCAGCAGCCGATATAGTCCCGCTTTCTTT
.,few,TRBV5-8,TRBJ2-3,CASSFLRDTQYF,TGTGCCAGCAGCTTCTTGAGGGATACGCAGTATTTT
.,.,TRBV5-1,TRBJ2-5,CASSVEYRKETQYF,TGCGCCAGCAGCGTCGAGTACAGGAAAGAGACCCAGTACTTC
TRBD2,.,TRBV4-3,TRBJ2-5,CASSSLAGGYAETQYF,TGCGCCAGCAGCAGCCTAGCGGGGGGGTATGCAGAGACCCAGTACTTC
.,.,TRBV30,TRBJ1-1,CAWSYVNTEAFF,TGTGCCTGGAGCTATGTGAACACTGAAGCTTTCTTT
.,.,TRBV4-3,TRBJ1-6,CASSQDGRAIGSPLHF,TGCGCCAGCAGCCAAGATGGCAGGGCAATTGGCTCACCCCTCCACTTT
.,once,TRBV7-3,TRBJ2-5,CASSLTPGSKETQYF,TGTGCCAGCAGCTTAACCCCCGGGAGCAAGGAGACCCAGTACTTC
TRBD1,.,TRBV10-3,TRBJ2-3,CAISESGTGGRDTQYF,TGTGCCATCAGTGAGTCTGGGACAGGGGGCAGGGATACGCAGTATTTT
TRBD2,.,TRBV7-3,TRBJ2-2,CASRRTSLGGELFF,TGTGCCAGCAGGAGGACTAGTCTGGGCGGGGAGCTGTTTTTT
TRBD2,.,TRBV6-4,TRBJ2-1,CASSAGTSEVWEQFF,TGTGCCAGCAGTGCCGGGACTAGCGAGGTCTGGGAGCAGTTCTTC
.,.,TRBV11-3,TRBJ1-1,CASSPMEDTEAFF,TGTGCCAGCAGCCCCATGGAGGACACTGAAGCTTTCTTT
.,.,TRBV19,TRBJ2-7,CASSSWDTSYEQYF,TGTGCCAGTAGCTCCTGGGACACGTCCTACGAGCAGTACTTC
TRBD1,few,TRBV30,TRBJ1-1,CAQTGVNTEAFF,TGTGCCCAGACAGGGGTGAACACTGAAGCTTTCTTT
TRBD1,.,TRBV6-1,TRBJ1-1,CASSEALTGDMNTEAFF,TGTGCCAGCAGTGAAGCGCTGACAGGGGACATGAACACTGAAGCTTTCTTT
.,.,TRBV7-9,TRBJ2-5,CSSSFRAAQETQYF,TGTTCCAGCAGCTTCAGGGCAGCCCAAGAGACCCAGTACTTC
.,.,TRBV5-1,TRBJ2-7,CASRLSQGDDEQYF,TGCGCCAGCAGGTTGAGTCAGGGTGACGACGAGCAGTACTTC
.,.,TRBV5-1,TRBJ2-7,CASSLVAADTAYEQYF,TGCGCCAGCAGCTTGGTGGCAGCCGACACCGCATACGAGCAGTACTTC
.,.,TRBV6-1,TRBJ2-3,CASSERGSADTQYF,TGTGCCAGCAGTGAAAGAGGGAGTGCAGATACGCAGTATTTT
TRBD2,.,TRBV30,TRBJ2-1,CAWSVLLAGGDEQFF,TGTGCCTGGAGTGTACTACTAGCGGGGGGGGATGAGCAGTTCTTC
.,.,TRBV19,TRBJ2-2,CASSILGTITGELFF,TGTGCCAGTAGTATTCTGGGCACGATCACCGGGGAGCTGTTTTTT
.,few,TRBV6-6,TRBJ1-1,CASSPSTLGSTEAFF,TGTGCCAGCAGTCCCTCGACCCTAGGTTCCACTGAAGCTTTCTTT
.,once,TRBV7-9,TRBJ2-7,CASSLGGGSYEQYF,TGTGCCAGCAGCTTAGGAGGCGGATCCTACGAGCAGTACTTC
TRBD1,.,TRBV6-1,TRBJ2-5,CASREGTDTRETQYF,TGTGCCAGCAGGGAAGGGACAGATACAAGGGAGACCCAGTACTTC
.,.,TRBV5-4,TRBJ2-2,CASKTDSTRTGELFF,TGTGCCAGCAAAACCGACAGTACTCGGACCGGGGAGCTGTTTTTT
.,.,TRBV30,TRBJ2-7,CAWSVGRGGYEQYF,TGTGCCTGGAGTGTGGGGCGGGGCGGCTACGAGCAGTACTTC
TRBD1,.,TRBV18,TRBJ2-3,CASSGDRGRGDTQYF,TGTGCCAGCTCCGGCGACAGGGGGCGCGGGGATACGCAGTATTTT
TRBD1,.,TRBV20-1,TRBJ2-7,CSANRGDEQYF,TGCAGTGCTAACAGGGGGGACGAGCAGTACTTC